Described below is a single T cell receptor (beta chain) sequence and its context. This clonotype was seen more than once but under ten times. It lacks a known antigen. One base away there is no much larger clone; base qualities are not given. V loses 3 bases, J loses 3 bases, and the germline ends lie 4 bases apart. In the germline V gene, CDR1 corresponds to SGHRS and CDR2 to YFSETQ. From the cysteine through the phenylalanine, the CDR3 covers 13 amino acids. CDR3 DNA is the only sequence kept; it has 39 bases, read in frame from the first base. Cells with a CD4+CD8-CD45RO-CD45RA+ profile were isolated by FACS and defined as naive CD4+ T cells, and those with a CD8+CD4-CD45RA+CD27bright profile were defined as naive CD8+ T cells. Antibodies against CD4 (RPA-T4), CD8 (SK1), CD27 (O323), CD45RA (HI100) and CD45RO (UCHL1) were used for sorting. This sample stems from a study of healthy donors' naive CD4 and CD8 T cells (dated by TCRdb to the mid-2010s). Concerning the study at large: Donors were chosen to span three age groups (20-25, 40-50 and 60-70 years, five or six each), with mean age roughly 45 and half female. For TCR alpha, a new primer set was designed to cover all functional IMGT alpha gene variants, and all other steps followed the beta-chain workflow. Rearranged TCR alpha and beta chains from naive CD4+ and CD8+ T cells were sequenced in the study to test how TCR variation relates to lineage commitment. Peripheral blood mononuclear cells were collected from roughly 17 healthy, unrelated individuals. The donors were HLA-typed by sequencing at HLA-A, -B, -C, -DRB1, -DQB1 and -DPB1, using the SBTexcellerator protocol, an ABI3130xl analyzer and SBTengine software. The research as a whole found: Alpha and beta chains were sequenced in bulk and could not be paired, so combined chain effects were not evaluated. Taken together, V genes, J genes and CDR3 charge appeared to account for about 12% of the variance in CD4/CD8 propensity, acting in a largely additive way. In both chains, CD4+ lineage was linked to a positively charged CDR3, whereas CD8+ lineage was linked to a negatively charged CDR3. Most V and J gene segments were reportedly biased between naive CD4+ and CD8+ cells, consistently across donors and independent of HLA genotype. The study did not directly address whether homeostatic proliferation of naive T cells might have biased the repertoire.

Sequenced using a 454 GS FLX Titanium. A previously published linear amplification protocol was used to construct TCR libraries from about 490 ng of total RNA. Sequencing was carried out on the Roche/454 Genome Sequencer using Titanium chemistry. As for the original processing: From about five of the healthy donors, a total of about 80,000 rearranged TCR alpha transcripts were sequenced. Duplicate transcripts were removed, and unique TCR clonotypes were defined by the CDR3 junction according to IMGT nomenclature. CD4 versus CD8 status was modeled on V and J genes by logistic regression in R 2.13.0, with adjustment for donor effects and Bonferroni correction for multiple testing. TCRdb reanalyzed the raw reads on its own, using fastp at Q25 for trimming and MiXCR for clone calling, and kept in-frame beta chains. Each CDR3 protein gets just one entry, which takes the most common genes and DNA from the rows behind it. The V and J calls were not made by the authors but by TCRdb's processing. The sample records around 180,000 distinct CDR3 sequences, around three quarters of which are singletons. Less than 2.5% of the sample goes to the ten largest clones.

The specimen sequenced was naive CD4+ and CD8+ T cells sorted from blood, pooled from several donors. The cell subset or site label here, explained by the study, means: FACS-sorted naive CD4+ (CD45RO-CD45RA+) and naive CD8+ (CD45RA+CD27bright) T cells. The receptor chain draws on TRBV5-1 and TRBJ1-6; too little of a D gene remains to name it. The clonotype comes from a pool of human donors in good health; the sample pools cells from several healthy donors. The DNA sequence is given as TGCGCCAGCAGCTGGGACTATAATTCACCCCTCCACTTT. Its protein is CASSWDYNSPLHF.